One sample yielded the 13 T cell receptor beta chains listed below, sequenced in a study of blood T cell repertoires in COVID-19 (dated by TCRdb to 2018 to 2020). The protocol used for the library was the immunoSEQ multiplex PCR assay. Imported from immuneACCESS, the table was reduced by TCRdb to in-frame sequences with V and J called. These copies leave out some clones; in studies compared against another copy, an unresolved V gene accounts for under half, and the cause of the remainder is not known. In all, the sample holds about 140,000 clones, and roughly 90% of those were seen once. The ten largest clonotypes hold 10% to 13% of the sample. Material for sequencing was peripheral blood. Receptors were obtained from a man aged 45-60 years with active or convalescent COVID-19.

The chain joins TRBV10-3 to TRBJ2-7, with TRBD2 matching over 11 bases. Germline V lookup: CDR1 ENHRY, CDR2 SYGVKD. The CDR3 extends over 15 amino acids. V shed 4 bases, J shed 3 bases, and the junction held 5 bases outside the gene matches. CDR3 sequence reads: CAISGTSGSNYEQYF. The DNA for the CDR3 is TGTGCCATCAGTGGTACTAGCGGGAGTAACTACGAGCAGTACTTC.

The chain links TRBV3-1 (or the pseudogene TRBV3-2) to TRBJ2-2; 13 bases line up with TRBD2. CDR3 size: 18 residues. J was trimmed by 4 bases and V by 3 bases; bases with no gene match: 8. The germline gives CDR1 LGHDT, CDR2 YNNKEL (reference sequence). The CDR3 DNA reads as TGTGCCAGCAGCCACGGACTAGCGGGAGTATCGGGCACCGGGGAGCTGTTTTTT. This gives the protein CASSHGLAGVSGTGELFF.

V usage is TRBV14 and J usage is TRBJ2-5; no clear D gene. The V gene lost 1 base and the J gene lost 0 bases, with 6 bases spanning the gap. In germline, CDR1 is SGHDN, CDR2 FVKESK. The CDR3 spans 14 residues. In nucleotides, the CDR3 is TGTGCCAGCAGCCAAGTTCGCGACCAAGAGACCCAGTACTTC. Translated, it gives CASSQVRDQETQYF.

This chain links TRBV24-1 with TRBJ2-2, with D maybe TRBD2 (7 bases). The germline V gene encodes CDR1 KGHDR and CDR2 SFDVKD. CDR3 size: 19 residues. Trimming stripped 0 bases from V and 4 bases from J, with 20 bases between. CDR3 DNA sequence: TGTGCCACCAGTGATTTGACGACTGGGGGCGGGAGAGGCACCGGGGAGCTGTTTTTT. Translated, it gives CATSDLTTGGGRGTGELFF.

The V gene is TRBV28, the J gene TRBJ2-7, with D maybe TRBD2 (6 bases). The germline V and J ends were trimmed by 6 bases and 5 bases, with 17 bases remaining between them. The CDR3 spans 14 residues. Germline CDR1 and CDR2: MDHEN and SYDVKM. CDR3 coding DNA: TGTGCCAGCAGCAACCCACGGGGGATTCACGAGCAGTACTTC. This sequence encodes CASSNPRGIHEQYF.

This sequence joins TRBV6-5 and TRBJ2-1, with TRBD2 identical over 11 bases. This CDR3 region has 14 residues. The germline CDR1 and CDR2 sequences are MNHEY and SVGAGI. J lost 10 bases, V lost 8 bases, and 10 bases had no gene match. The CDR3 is CASATSGRGGEQFF. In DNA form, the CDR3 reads TGTGCCAGCGCAACTAGCGGGAGAGGGGGGGAGCAGTTCTTC.

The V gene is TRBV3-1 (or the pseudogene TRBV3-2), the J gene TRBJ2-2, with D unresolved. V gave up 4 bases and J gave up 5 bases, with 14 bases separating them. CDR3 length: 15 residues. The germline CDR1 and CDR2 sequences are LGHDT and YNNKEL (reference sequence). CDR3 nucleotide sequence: TGTGCCAGCAGCCGAGCTAGGAGCAAAACCGGGGAGCTGTTTTTT. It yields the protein CASSRARSKTGELFF.

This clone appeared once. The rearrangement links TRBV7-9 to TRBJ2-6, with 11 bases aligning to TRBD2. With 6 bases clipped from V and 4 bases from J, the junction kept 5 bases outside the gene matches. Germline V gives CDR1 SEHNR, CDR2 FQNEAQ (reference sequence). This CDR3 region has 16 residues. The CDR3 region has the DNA TGTGCCAGCAGGCCGACTAGCGGGACCGGGGCCAACGTCCTGACTTTC. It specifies CASRPTSGTGANVLTF. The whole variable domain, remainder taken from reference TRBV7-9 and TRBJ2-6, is DTGVSQNPRHKITKRGQNVTFRCDPISEHNRLYWYRQTLGQGPEFLTYFQNEAQLEKSRLLSDRFSAERPKGSFSTLEIQRTEQGDSAMYLCASRPTSGTGANVLTFGAGSRLTVL.

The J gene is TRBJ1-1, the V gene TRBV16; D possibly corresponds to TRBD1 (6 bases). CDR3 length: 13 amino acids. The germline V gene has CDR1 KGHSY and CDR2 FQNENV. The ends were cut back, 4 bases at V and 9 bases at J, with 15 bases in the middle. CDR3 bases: TGTGCCAGCAGCCGCTTTCAGGGGACCCAAGCTTTCTTT. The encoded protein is CASSRFQGTQAFF.

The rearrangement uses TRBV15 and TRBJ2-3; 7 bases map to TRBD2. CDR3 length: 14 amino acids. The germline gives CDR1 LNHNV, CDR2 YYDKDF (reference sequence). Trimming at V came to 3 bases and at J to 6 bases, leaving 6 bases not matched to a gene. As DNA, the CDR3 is TGTGCCACCAGCAGGGATTCACTAGCGGATACGCAGTATTTT. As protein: CATSRDSLADTQYF.

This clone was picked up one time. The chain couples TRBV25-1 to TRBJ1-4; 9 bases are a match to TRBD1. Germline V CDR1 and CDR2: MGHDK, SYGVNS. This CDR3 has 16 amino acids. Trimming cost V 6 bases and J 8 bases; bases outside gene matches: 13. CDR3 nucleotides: TGTGCCAGCAGCGCTATCGGACAGGGGAGGAACGAAAAACTGTTTTTT. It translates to CASSAIGQGRNEKLFF.

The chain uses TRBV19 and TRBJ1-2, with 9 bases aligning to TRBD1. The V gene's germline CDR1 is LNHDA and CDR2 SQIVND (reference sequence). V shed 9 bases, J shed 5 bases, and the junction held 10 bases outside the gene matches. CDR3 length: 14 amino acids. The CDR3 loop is CASPGQGEFYGYTF. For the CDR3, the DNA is TGTGCCAGCCCGGGACAGGGTGAATTTTATGGCTACACCTTC.

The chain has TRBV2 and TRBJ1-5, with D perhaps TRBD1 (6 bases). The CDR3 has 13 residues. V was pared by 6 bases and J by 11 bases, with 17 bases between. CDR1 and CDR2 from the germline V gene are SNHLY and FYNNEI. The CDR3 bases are TGTGCCAGCAGCGGACAGCTCATCGTGGCCCAGCATTTT. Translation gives CASSGQLIVAQHF.